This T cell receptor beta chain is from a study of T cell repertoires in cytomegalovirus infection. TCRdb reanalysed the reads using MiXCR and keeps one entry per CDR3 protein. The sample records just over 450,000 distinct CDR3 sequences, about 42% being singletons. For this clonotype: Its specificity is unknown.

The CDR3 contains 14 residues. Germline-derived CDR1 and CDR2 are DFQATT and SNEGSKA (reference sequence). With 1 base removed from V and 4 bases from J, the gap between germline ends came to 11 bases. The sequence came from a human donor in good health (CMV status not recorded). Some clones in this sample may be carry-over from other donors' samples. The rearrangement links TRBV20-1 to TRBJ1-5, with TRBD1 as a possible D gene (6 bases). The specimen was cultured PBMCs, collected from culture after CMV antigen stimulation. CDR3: CSARGGHENQPQHF. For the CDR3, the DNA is TGCAGTGCTAGAGGGGGACACGAGAATCAGCCCCAGCATTTT.